One and the same sample provided the 30 T cell receptor beta chains below, sequenced in a study of T cell responses to AZD1222 COVID-19 vaccine. Sequenced by immunoSEQ multiplex PCR; TCRdb stores in-frame clones only, minus some. Here the sample spans more than 95,000 clones, about 90% being singletons. Sequencing was performed on peripheral blood, taken on day 0 of MenACWY control vaccination. The source of these receptors is an adult in good health.

The gene calls are TRBV7-6 and TRBJ1-1; D ambiguous. The CDR3 sequence is 14 residues long. CDR1 is SGHVS, CDR2 FNYEAQ, per germline. The V and J ends lost 4 bases and 4 bases respectively, with 13 bases between them. DNA of the CDR3: TGTGCCAGCAGCTCTAGCAGGCAGGCCACTGAAGCTTTCTTT. This gives the protein CASSSSRQATEAFF.

The chain has TRBV24-1 and TRBJ2-2; D is unresolved. Germline V gives CDR1 KGHDR, CDR2 SFDVKD. V lost 5 bases, J lost 5 bases, and 8 bases lay in between. The CDR3 spans 13 residues. The chain's CDR3 is CATSASRTGELFF. The DNA of the CDR3 is TGTGCCACCAGTGCCAGTAGAACCGGGGAGCTGTTTTTT.

This sequence joins TRBV18 and TRBJ2-3; D is uncertain. The CDR3 length is 13 residues. V was cut by 0 bases and J by 3 bases, with 4 bases left in between. Germline CDR1 KGHSH, CDR2 LQKENI. The CDR3 reads CASSPPQTDTQYF. The CDR3 nucleotides are TGTGCCAGCTCACCACCTCAGACAGATACGCAGTATTTT.

CDR3: CASRGGSLAGGVEQYF. CDR3 sequence (DNA): TGTGCCAGCAGGGGAGGGTCACTAGCGGGAGGTGTCGAGCAGTACTTC. V usage is TRBV2 and J usage is TRBJ2-7, with TRBD2 identical over 12 bases. The CDR3 has 16 residues. The germline V gene encodes CDR1 SNHLY and CDR2 FYNNEI. Unmatched junction bases numbered 12, after V lost 6 bases and J lost 6 bases.

The rearrangement uses TRBV4-2 and TRBJ2-7, with D possibly TRBD2 on 6 matching bases. CDR1 and CDR2 from the germline V gene are LGHNA and YNFKEQ. V lost 0 bases and J 3 bases, leaving 9 bases between the germline ends. This CDR3 has 14 amino acids. In nucleotides, the CDR3 is TGTGCCAGCAGCCAAGAGGGGACTTACTACGAGCAGTACTTC. It yields the protein CASSQEGTYYEQYF.

The CDR3 region has the DNA TGTGCCACCCGACAGGGGATCACTGGAAACACCATATATTTT. Translated: CATRQGITGNTIYF. The chain combines TRBV10-3 with TRBJ1-3; TRBD1 matches at 8 bases. The CDR3 consists of 14 residues. V lost 10 bases, J lost 2 bases, and 7 bases stayed unmatched. Germline CDR1 reads ENHRY; CDR2 reads SYGVKD.

CDR3 protein: CASSQELRGAYNEQFF. The CDR3 DNA reads TGTGCCAGCAGCCAAGAATTGCGGGGGGCCTACAATGAGCAGTTCTTC. The chain has TRBV3-1 (or the pseudogene TRBV3-2) and TRBJ2-1; 8 bases match TRBD2. Trimming at V came to 0 bases and at J to 2 bases, leaving 3 bases not matched to a gene. The V gene's germline CDR1 is LGHDT and CDR2 YNNKEL (reference sequence). CDR3 length: 16 amino acids.

This clone has only one observation. Distinct nucleotide sequences in the sample also encode this CDR3. The chain combines TRBV5-1 with TRBJ1-3, with unresolved D. The CDR3 totals 15 residues. The germline V gene encodes CDR1 SGHRS and CDR2 YFSETQ. V lost 0 bases to trimming and J lost 1 base, with 8 bases between them. The CDR3 is CASSLEGGSGNTIYF. The CDR3 coding sequence is TGCGCCAGCAGCTTGGAGGGAGGGTCTGGAAACACCATATATTTT.

The V call is TRBV28, the J call TRBJ1-1; 9 bases line up with TRBD1. Per the germline V gene, CDR1 is MDHEN and CDR2 is SYDVKM. Trimming took 4 bases from V and 0 from J; bases not matched to a gene: 9. The CDR3 extends over 17 amino acids. The CDR3 nucleotides are TGTGCCAGCAGTTCGGGACAGGGTAAATCCATGAACACTGAAGCTTTCTTT. This encodes CASSSGQGKSMNTEAFF.

This clone was found once. The rearrangement joins TRBV3-1 (or the pseudogene TRBV3-2) to TRBJ2-7, with D perhaps matching TRBD1 or TRBD2 (5 bases each). Trimming cost V 3 bases and J 1 base, with 13 bases left between them. Germline lookup yields CDR1 LGHDT and CDR2 YNNKEL (reference sequence). The CDR3 has 15 amino acids. The CDR3 DNA reads TGTGCCAGCAGCCATAGAACAGGAGGTTCCTACGAGCAGTACTTC. Protein: CASSHRTGGSYEQYF.

CDR3 residues: CATSLVSYSPLHF. CDR3 bases: TGTGCCACCAGCCTAGTTAGTTATTCACCCCTCCACTTT. The J gene is TRBJ1-6, the V gene TRBV15; D unresolved. This CDR3 has 13 amino acids. Trimming took off 5 bases at V and 8 bases at J, with 10 bases between the two ends. Germline values: CDR1 LNHNV, CDR2 YYDKDF (reference sequence).

The V gene is TRBV3-1 (or the pseudogene TRBV3-2), the J gene TRBJ2-1; D is perhaps TRBD1 (5 bases). V gave up 0 bases and J gave up 3 bases, with 9 bases separating them. Per the germline V gene, CDR1 is LGHDT and CDR2 is YNNKEL (reference sequence). CDR3 size: 15 residues. CDR3 sequence reads: CASSQEGQYYNEQFF. The CDR3 bases are TGTGCCAGCAGCCAAGAGGGGCAGTACTACAATGAGCAGTTCTTC.

The gene calls are TRBV2 and TRBJ1-1, with D unresolved. The CDR3 consists of 12 residues. Germline CDR1 SNHLY, CDR2 FYNNEI. Between the trimmed V and J ends, which lost 6 bases and 1 base, there was a span of 6 bases. CDR3 DNA: TGTGCCAGCAGCTGGGGGAACACTGAAGCTTTCTTT. Translation: CASSWGNTEAFF.

This chain joins TRBV5-1 and TRBJ2-3; 8 nucleotides agree with TRBD2. This CDR3 comprises 15 residues. CDR1 and CDR2 from the germline V gene are SGHRS and YFSETQ. V was clipped by 3 bases and J by 3 bases; unmatched bases: 6. The CDR3 loop reads CASSSPGLVTDTQYF. CDR3 nucleotides: TGCGCCAGCAGCTCGCCGGGACTAGTAACAGATACGCAGTATTTT. Supplemented by reference TRBV5-1 and TRBJ2-3, the full variable domain reads KAGVTQTPRYLIKTRGQQVTLSCSPISGHRSVSWYQQTPGQGLQFLFEYFSETQRNKGNFPGRFSGRQFSNSRSEMNVSTLELGDSALYLCASSSPGLVTDTQYFGPGTRLTVL.

This clone was recorded a few times. This chain connects TRBV18 to TRBJ1-4, with D tentatively TRBD1 (5 bases). Germline V CDR1 and CDR2: KGHSH, LQKENI. Deletions cut 3 bases from V and 2 bases from J, with 10 bases between. CDR3 length: 15 amino acids. The CDR3 loop reads CASSPRGGTNEKLFF. The CDR3 region has the DNA TGTGCCAGCTCACCCCGGGGGGGTACTAATGAAAAACTGTTTTTT.

The chain recombines TRBV14 with TRBJ2-1, with TRBD1 identical over 9 bases. Germline values: CDR1 SGHDN, CDR2 FVKESK. The CDR3 runs 16 residues. V lost 0 bases to trimming and J lost 8 bases; unmatched junction nucleotides: 8. In nucleotides, the CDR3 is TGTGCCAGCAGCCAAGAGCGGGACAGGGTATACGATGAGCAGTTCTTC. This sequence encodes CASSQERDRVYDEQFF.

The chain combines TRBV27 with TRBJ1-1, with D uncertain. Trimming removed 2 bases at V and 1 base at J, with 17 bases between. Germline V gene lookup returns CDR1 MNHEY and CDR2 SMNVEV (reference sequence). This CDR3 comprises 17 residues. The CDR3 is CASSLGRVGVKNTEAFF. The CDR3 nucleotides read TGTGCCAGCAGTTTAGGAAGGGTCGGAGTTAAGAACACTGAAGCTTTCTTT.

The J gene is TRBJ1-2, the V gene TRBV18, with D uncertain. Germline CDR1 reads KGHSH; CDR2 reads LQKENI. With 5 bases removed from V and 0 bases from J, the gap between germline ends came to 4 bases. There are 12 residues in the CDR3. CDR3 protein: CASSGTNYGYTF. DNA for the CDR3: TGTGCCAGCTCAGGGACTAACTATGGCTACACCTTC. The complete variable domain, with remaining parts taken from reference TRBV18 and TRBJ1-2, reads NAGVMQNPRHLVRRRGQEARLRCSPMKGHSHVYWYRQLPEEGLKFMVYLQKENIIDESGMPKERFSAEFPKEGPSILRIQQVVRGDSAAYFCASSGTNYGYTFGSGTRLTVV.

The chain joins TRBV27 to TRBJ1-5; D is unresolved. The V end was cut by 5 bases, the J end by 1 base, with 12 bases between. The CDR3 is made up of 15 amino acids. CDR1 and CDR2 from the germline V gene are MNHEY and SMNVEV (reference sequence). CDR3 nucleotide sequence: TGTGCCAGCAGTCCCCGACCCGGGAGCAATCAGCCCCAGCATTTT. It codes for CASSPRPGSNQPQHF.

The chain employs TRBV6-2 or TRBV6-3 and TRBJ2-7; D is possibly TRBD2 (5 bases). The CDR3 extends over 13 amino acids. Trimming took off 0 bases at V and 3 bases at J, with 6 bases between the two ends. CDR1 and CDR2 from the germline V gene are MNHEY and SVGEGT. CDR3 bases: TGTGCCAGCAGTTACTCACGGGGCTACGAGCAGTACGTC. Encoded protein: CASSYSRGYEQYV.

The rearrangement joins TRBV28 to TRBJ1-2; tentatively, D is TRBD1 (6 bases). The CDR3 spans 15 residues. The V and J ends lost 1 base and 3 bases respectively, with 12 bases between them. CDR1 is MDHEN, CDR2 SYDVKM, per germline. The DNA for the CDR3 is TGTGCCAGCAGTTTATTCCAGGGGCTAGACTATGGCTACACCTTC. Translated: CASSLFQGLDYGYTF.

This clone has only a few counts. Compared with germline, one end of the junction differs, possibly owing to a read error. This chain uses TRBV5-1 with TRBJ1-3, with a tentative D call TRBD1 (6 bases). CDR3 length: 16 residues. Germline V gene data show CDR1 as SGHRS and CDR2 as YFSETQ. CDR3 protein: CASSLGAQNSGNTIYF. The CDR3 DNA sequence: TGCGCCAGCAGTTTGGGGGCCCAAAACTCTGGAAACACCATATATTTT.

The chain employs TRBV5-5 and TRBJ1-1; D is unclear. This CDR3 contains 14 residues. Germline CDR1 is SGHKS and CDR2 is YYEKEE (reference sequence). The V gene lost 1 base and the J gene lost 0 bases, with 7 bases spanning the gap. CDR3 bases: TGTGCCAGCAGCTTGCGAGTAATGAACACTGAAGCTTTCTTT. Residues: CASSLRVMNTEAFF.

This clone is medium-sized in the sample. V is TRBV28 and J is TRBJ2-4, with unresolved D. CDR1 is MDHEN, CDR2 SYDVKM, per germline. V was cut by 3 bases and J by 0 bases, with 9 bases left in between. There are 15 residues in the CDR3. CDR3 region: CASSFMQLAKNIQYF. For the CDR3, the DNA is TGTGCCAGCAGTTTTATGCAACTAGCCAAAAACATTCAGTACTTC.

The chain carries TRBV9 and TRBJ1-6; a possible D gene is TRBD1 (6 bases). Germline V gene sequence: CDR1 SGDLS, CDR2 YYNGEE. There are 14 residues in the CDR3. V was shortened by 3 bases and J by 7 bases, with 11 bases between the two germline ends. The CDR3 sequence: CASSDRVYNSPLHF. DNA of the CDR3: TGTGCCAGCAGCGACAGGGTTTACAATTCACCCCTCCACTTT.

CDR3 amino acids: CASSPTATNEKLFF. In nucleotides, the CDR3 is TGTGCCAGCAGCCCGACAGCAACTAATGAAAAACTGTTTTTT. The chain is built from TRBV9 and TRBJ1-4, with a weak D call TRBD1 (5 bases). CDR3 length: 14 amino acids. V lost 4 bases and J lost 0, with 7 bases in between. The germline gives CDR1 SGDLS, CDR2 YYNGEE. The variable domain in full, completed from reference TRBV9 and TRBJ1-4, reads DSGVTQTPKHLITATGQRVTLRCSPRSGDLSVYWYQQSLDQGLQFLIQYYNGEERAKGNILERFSAQQFPDLHSELNLSSLELGDSALYFCASSPTATNEKLFFGSGTQLSVL.

The chain uses TRBV28 and TRBJ2-1; 8 nucleotides line up with TRBD2. The CDR3 has 16 amino acids. Trimming cost V 6 bases and J 6 bases; bases outside gene matches: 13. Per germline, CDR1 MDHEN and CDR2 SYDVKM. CDR3 DNA: TGTGCCAGCAGCCCCCGAGCGGGAGTTACAGGCAATGAGCAGTTCTTC. It translates to CASSPRAGVTGNEQFF.

This rearrangement joins TRBV24-1 to TRBJ2-7; the match to TRBD1 covers 8 bases. Looked up from germline, CDR1 is KGHDR and CDR2 is SFDVKD. J gave up 4 bases and V 4 bases, and 5 bases lay outside the gene matches. The length of the CDR3 is 14 residues. In nucleotides, the CDR3 is TGTGCCACCAGTGACTCCGGACAGGGTTACGAGCAGTACTTC. This encodes CATSDSGQGYEQYF.

V and J are TRBV7-2 and TRBJ2-5, with TRBD2 identical over 9 bases. The CDR3 runs 15 residues. The J segment lost 2 bases and the V segment lost 5 bases, leaving 6 bases of the junction unmatched. Germline CDR1 and CDR2: SGHTA and FQGNSA. The CDR3 DNA reads TGTGCCAGCAGCCCTAGCGGGACGGGGCAAGAGACCCAGTACTTC. It specifies CASSPSGTGQETQYF.

V and J are TRBV12-3 or TRBV12-4 and TRBJ1-2; D might be TRBD1 (5 bases). V was cut by 1 base and J by 6 bases, with 9 bases left in between. This CDR3 region has 13 residues. CDR3 nucleotide sequence: TGTGCCAGCAGTTTAGGGTCGGGGGATGGCTACACCTTC. It is translated as CASSLGSGDGYTF.